The TCR beta chain under discussion was sequenced for a study of molecular identifiers for immune sequencing clone quantification. Study-wide results and caveats: Even with 990,000 or so naive cells present, spiked Jurkat TCR RNA from one cell was reportedly detectable.

Sorting isolated naive CD8 T cells as CD8+CD4-CCR7+CD45RA+ events. TCRdb ran MiXCR on the PCR reads and lists one entry per CDR3 protein. The table shows under 800,000 distinct CDR3 sequences, with approximately 24% occurring only once. This clonotype was observed many times. Its antigen remains unidentified. Specimen: naive CD8+ T cells from blood, with Jurkat cell RNA spiked in. Subset of the sample: FACS-sorted CD8+CD4-CCR7+CD45RA+ naive T cells. This TCR came from a human donor in good health. Some libraries in this study had Jurkat cell RNA spiked in.

The CDR3 coding sequence is TGTGCCAGCAGCTTAGCTGGCCCCGAGCAGTTCTTC. Translating gives CASSLAGPEQFF. The chain couples TRBV7-8 to TRBJ2-1, with D unclear. The CDR3 has 12 residues. V was trimmed by 0 bases and J by 10 bases, leaving 7 bases between them. Per the germline V gene, CDR1 is SGHVS and CDR2 is FQNEAQ. Looking up the rest from reference TRBV7-8 and TRBJ2-1 gives the full variable domain: GAGVSQSPRYKVAKRGQDVALRCDPISGHVSLFWYQQALGQGPEFLTYFQNEAQLDKSGLPSDRFFAERPEGSVSTLKIQRTQQEDSAVYLCASSLAGPEQFFGPGTRLTVL.